The next 20 T cell receptor beta chains were all read from a single sample in a study of blood T cell repertoires in COVID-19. The protocol was immunoSEQ multiplex PCR, while the TCRdb copy is restricted to in-frame clones and leaves out a portion. The sample includes about 330,000 clones, approximately 90% of them seen just once. The specimen sequenced was peripheral blood. Every receptor here comes from a woman aged 50 to 65 with active or convalescent COVID-19.

The V and J genes are TRBV6-5 and TRBJ2-3; 7 positions agree with TRBD2. The junction had 6 bases not matched to a gene; V was cut back by 7 bases and J by 2 bases. The germline V gene has CDR1 MNHEY and CDR2 SVGAGI. The CDR3 is made up of 14 amino acids. The chain's CDR3 is CASNNGGTTDTQYF. The DNA of the CDR3 is TGTGCCAGCAACAACGGGGGGACCACAGATACGCAGTATTTT.

The chain uses TRBV30 and TRBJ1-3, with D hard to call. The germline gives CDR1 GTSNPN, CDR2 SVGIG (reference sequence). The CDR3 extends over 12 amino acids. The germline V and J ends were trimmed by 1 base and 7 bases, with 8 bases remaining between them. DNA for the CDR3: TGTGCCTGGAGTGCGGGTGAGAACACCATATATTTT. It codes for CAWSAGENTIYF.

This clone was seen just once. The chain uses TRBV4-1 and TRBJ2-3, with D possibly TRBD2 on 6 matching bases. This CDR3 has 16 amino acids. Germline V gene sequence: CDR1 MGHRA, CDR2 YSYEKL. V lost 0 bases to trimming and J lost 3 bases, with 13 bases between them. DNA for the CDR3: TGCGCCAGCAGCCAAGAAGGGGTCGGGGGAACAGATACGCAGTATTTT. Its protein product is CASSQEGVGGTDTQYF.

This clone was picked up a small number of times. The chain joins TRBV29-1 to TRBJ2-2; D perhaps matches TRBD1 (6 bases). With 5 bases removed from V and 7 bases from J, the gap between germline ends came to 8 bases. Germline CDR1 SQVTM, CDR2 ANQGSEA. CDR3 length equals 11 residues. In DNA, the CDR3 is TGCAGCGTTAGGGGGAGCGGGGAGCTGTTTTTT. It encodes CSVRGSGELFF.

This clone has just one count. The genes are TRBV2 and TRBJ1-5; 7 nucleotides agree with TRBD1. V shed 4 bases, J shed 0 bases, and the junction held 12 bases outside the gene matches. Germline CDR1 is SNHLY and CDR2 is FYNNEI. The CDR3 covers 18 residues. The CDR3 nucleotides read TGTGCCAGCAGTGGGGAGGCAGGGGGGATTTATAGCAATCAGCCCCAGCATTTT. Translating gives CASSGEAGGIYSNQPQHF.

The rearrangement links TRBV6-2 or TRBV6-3 to TRBJ1-1; D remains ambiguous. V shed 0 bases and J shed 0 bases, with 8 bases lying between them. There are 15 residues in the CDR3. Germline V lookup: CDR1 MNHEY, CDR2 SVGEGT. The CDR3 spells CASSYSIQLNTEAFF. The CDR3 coding sequence is TGTGCCAGCAGTTACTCGATACAATTGAACACTGAAGCTTTCTTT.

The gene calls are TRBV5-8 and TRBJ1-2; a weak D match, TRBD1 (6 bases). The CDR3 consists of 16 residues. CDR1 is SGHTS and CDR2 is YDEGEE in the germline V gene. V lost 2 bases to trimming and J lost 3 bases, with 17 bases between them. CDR3 nucleotide sequence: TGTGCCAGCAGCTTTCGGACAGAGCTATACCACTATGGCTACACCTTC. The encoded protein is CASSFRTELYHYGYTF.

This clone was observed once. CDR3 nucleotide sequence: TGTGCCAGCAGCTCCGGGACAGCGAACACTGAAGCTTTCTTT. Translating it yields CASSSGTANTEAFF. V gene TRBV7-3 combines with J gene TRBJ1-1; 7 bases are shared with TRBD1. The CDR3 runs 14 residues. The V segment lost 4 bases and the J segment 1 base; nucleotides outside the gene matches: 3. Germline V gene sequence: CDR1 SGHTA, CDR2 FQGTGA.

The gene calls are TRBV7-8 and TRBJ1-5; 9 positions match TRBD1. V gave up 1 base and J gave up 2 bases; unmatched junction bases: 0. Germline V gene data show CDR1 as SGHVS and CDR2 as FQNEAQ. The CDR3 loop spans 15 amino acids. DNA of the CDR3: TGTGCCAGCAGCTTAGGGGACAGGGGCAATCAGCCCCAGCATTTT. Amino acids: CASSLGDRGNQPQHF.

Turning to this clone: This sample includes further DNA sequences coding for the same CDR3. The chain links TRBV5-1 to TRBJ2-7, with 8 bases matching TRBD1. Germline V gene sequence: CDR1 SGHRS, CDR2 YFSETQ. This CDR3 has 14 amino acids. After removal of 3 bases from V and 2 bases from J, the junction contained 4 bases not matched to a gene. Here the CDR3 reads CASSSGTGAYEQYF. For the CDR3, the DNA is TGCGCCAGCAGCTCCGGGACAGGAGCCTACGAGCAGTACTTC.

The CDR3 here is CASFSSRSGWREYTQYF. Here the CDR3 DNA reads TGTGCCAGCTTTTCCAGCCGGTCAGGCTGGCGTGAATATACGCAGTATTTT. V usage is TRBV5-8 and J usage is TRBJ2-3; D is unclear. Trimming cost V 7 bases and J 7 bases, with 28 bases left between them. The CDR3 has 17 amino acids. Per the germline V gene, CDR1 is SGHTS and CDR2 is YDEGEE.

CDR3: CASSRDRGPWQPQHF. CDR3 nucleotides: TGTGCCAGCAGTCGGGACAGGGGCCCATGGCAGCCCCAGCATTTT. The chain is built from TRBV11-2 and TRBJ1-5; 10 bases fit TRBD1. Germline CDR1 reads SGHAT; CDR2 reads FQNNGV. The CDR3 runs 15 residues. Trimming cost V 6 bases and J 7 bases; bases outside gene matches: 9.

V usage is TRBV5-1 and J usage is TRBJ1-3; 8 bases fit TRBD1. Germline CDR1 and CDR2: SGHRS and YFSETQ. Germline trimming cut 4 bases from V and 1 base from J; bases unmatched to any gene: 13. The CDR3 consists of 18 residues. The DNA of the CDR3 is TGCGCCAGCAGCCCGATCCCCAGGGGGCGAGTGTCTGGAAACACCATATATTTT. Its translation is CASSPIPRGRVSGNTIYF.

This clone was seen a single time. The rearrangement links TRBV30 to TRBJ2-1; 11 bases line up with TRBD2. The CDR3 is 15 residues long. CDR1 and CDR2 from the germline V gene are GTSNPN and SVGIG (reference sequence). V lost 0 bases, J lost 7 bases, and 5 bases stayed unmatched. The CDR3 spells CAWSVPSGGRNEQFF. The DNA for the CDR3 is TGTGCCTGGAGTGTGCCTAGCGGGGGGCGGAATGAGCAGTTCTTC.

The rearrangement links TRBV19 to TRBJ1-3; D is perhaps TRBD1 (5 bases). The CDR3 is 17 amino acids. With 3 bases removed from V and 0 bases from J, the gap between germline ends came to 15 bases. CDR1 and CDR2 (germline): LNHDA, SQIVND (reference sequence). The CDR3 loop reads CASSIWGSSSSGNTIYF. CDR3 DNA: TGTGCCAGTAGTATTTGGGGCAGCTCAAGCTCTGGAAACACCATATATTTT. Complete variable domain (other parts from reference TRBV19 and TRBJ1-3): DGGITQSPKYLFRKEGQNVTLSCEQNLNHDAMYWYRQDPGQGLRLIYYSQIVNDFQKGDIAEGYSVSREKKESFPLTVTSAQKNPTAFYLCASSIWGSSSSGNTIYFGEGSWLTVV.

This sequence joins TRBV6-6 and TRBJ1-3; 7 bases match TRBD1. The V gene end was trimmed by 6 bases and the J gene end by 0 bases; junction bases not matched to a gene: 5. The length of the CDR3 is 15 residues. Germline V gene data show CDR1 as MNHNY and CDR2 as SVGAGI (reference sequence). The CDR3 loop reads CASSGQAVSGNTIYF. The CDR3 bases are TGTGCCAGCAGCGGACAGGCGGTCTCTGGAAACACCATATATTTT.

This chain joins TRBV9 and TRBJ2-2; D unresolved. V lost 4 bases and J 4 bases, leaving 14 bases between the germline ends. The CDR3 has 15 residues. CDR1 and CDR2 from the germline V gene are SGDLS and YYNGEE. The DNA for the CDR3 is TGTGCCAGCAGCCCCCGGCCTAGTGCCACCGGGGAGCTGTTTTTT. Amino acids: CASSPRPSATGELFF. The entire variable domain, with the rest obtained from reference TRBV9 and TRBJ2-2, is as follows: DSGVTQTPKHLITATGQRVTLRCSPRSGDLSVYWYQQSLDQGLQFLIQYYNGEERAKGNILERFSAQQFPDLHSELNLSSLELGDSALYFCASSPRPSATGELFFGEGSRLTVL.

The sample holds one count of this clone. This chain links TRBV5-5 with TRBJ1-3, with D tentatively TRBD1 (5 bases). The V end was cut by 4 bases, the J end by 2 bases, with 10 bases between. Germline V gene lookup returns CDR1 SGHKS and CDR2 YYEKEE (reference sequence). The CDR3 is 14 residues long. CDR3 nucleotides: TGTGCCAGCAGCGACTGGACAACTGGAAACACCATATATTTT. It specifies CASSDWTTGNTIYF.

The rearrangement joins TRBV5-1 to TRBJ1-4, with D unclear. Germline lookup yields CDR1 SGHRS and CDR2 YFSETQ. The V gene lost 0 bases and the J gene lost 3 bases, with 9 bases spanning the gap. CDR3 length: 15 residues. As DNA, the CDR3 is TGCGCCAGCAGCTTGGACAAGTACCCTAATGAAAAACTGTTTTTT. Its translation: CASSLDKYPNEKLFF.

This clone was detected once. The rearrangement joins TRBV6-2 or TRBV6-3 to TRBJ2-5; 8 bases are shared with TRBD2. This CDR3 region has 18 residues. Per the germline V gene, CDR1 is MNHEY and CDR2 is SVGEGT. V lost 0 bases and J lost 6; bases outside the gene matches: 15. CDR3 nucleotide sequence: TGTGCCAGCAGTTACTCAGCCAAGAGACTAGCGAACTTGCAGACCCAGTACTTC. It yields the protein CASSYSAKRLANLQTQYF.